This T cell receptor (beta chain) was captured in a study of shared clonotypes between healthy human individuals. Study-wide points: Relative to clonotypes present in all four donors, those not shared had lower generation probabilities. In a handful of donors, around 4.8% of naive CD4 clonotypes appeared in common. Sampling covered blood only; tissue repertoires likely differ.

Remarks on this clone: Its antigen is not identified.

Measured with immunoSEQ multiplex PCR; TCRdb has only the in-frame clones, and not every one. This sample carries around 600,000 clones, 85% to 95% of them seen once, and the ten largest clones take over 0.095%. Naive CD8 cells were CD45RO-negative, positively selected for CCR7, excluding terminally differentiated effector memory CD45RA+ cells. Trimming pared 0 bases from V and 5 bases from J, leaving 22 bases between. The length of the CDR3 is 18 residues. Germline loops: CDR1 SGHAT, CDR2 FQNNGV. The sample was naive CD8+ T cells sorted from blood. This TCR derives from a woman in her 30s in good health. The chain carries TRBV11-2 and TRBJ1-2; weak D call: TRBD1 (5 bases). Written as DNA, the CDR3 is TGTGCCAGCAGCTTAGATGGGGGTTGGTCCAGGGAAGATTATGGCTACACCTTC. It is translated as CASSLDGGWSREDYGYTF.